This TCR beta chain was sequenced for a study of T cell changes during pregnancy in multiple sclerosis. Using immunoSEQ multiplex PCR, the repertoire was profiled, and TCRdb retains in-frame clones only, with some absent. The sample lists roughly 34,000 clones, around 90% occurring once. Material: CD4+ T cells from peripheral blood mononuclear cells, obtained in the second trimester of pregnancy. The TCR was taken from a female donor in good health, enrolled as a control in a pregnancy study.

The DNA for the CDR3 is TGTGCCAGCAGCTCAGGGGGCGCGGGCAATCAGCCCCAGCATTTT. This codes for CASSSGGAGNQPQHF. The chain uses TRBV11-2 and TRBJ1-5, with 8 bases aligning to TRBD1. J lost 2 bases, V lost 4 bases, and 4 bases had no gene match. The CDR3 extends over 15 amino acids. The germline V gene has CDR1 SGHAT and CDR2 FQNNGV.